Presented here are 13 T cell receptor beta chains from one specimen sequenced in a study of T cell repertoires in cytomegalovirus infection. TCRdb processed the reads anew with MiXCR; each CDR3 protein has one entry. This sample has 500,000 to 600,000 distinct CDR3 sequences, with about 17% found just once. Specimen: CD8+ T cells from PBMCs. All receptors come from a human donor in good health (CMV status not recorded). Some clones in this sample may be carry-over from other donors' samples.

The gene calls are TRBV27 and TRBJ2-5, with 12 bases matching TRBD2. This CDR3 region has 16 residues. The germline V gene encodes CDR1 MNHEY and CDR2 SMNVEV (reference sequence). V lost 4 bases to trimming and J lost 2 bases; unmatched junction nucleotides: 5. In DNA form, the CDR3 reads TGTGCCAGCAGTTCGTGGACTAGCGGGGATCAAGAGACCCAGTACTTC. Translation gives CASSSWTSGDQETQYF.

The V and J genes are TRBV9 and TRBJ2-5, with TRBD2 matching 14 bases. The CDR3 covers 16 residues. V lost 3 bases to trimming and J lost 1 base; unmatched junction nucleotides: 2. CDR1 is SGDLS and CDR2 is YYNGEE in the germline V gene. In DNA form, the CDR3 reads TGTGCCAGCAGCGGGGGACTAGCGGGGGTCCAAGAGACCCAGTACTTC. The encoded protein is CASSGGLAGVQETQYF. Based on the CDR3 plus reference TRBV9 and TRBJ2-5, the full variable domain is DSGVTQTPKHLITATGQRVTLRCSPRSGDLSVYWYQQSLDQGLQFLIQYYNGEERAKGNILERFSAQQFPDLHSELNLSSLELGDSALYFCASSGGLAGVQETQYFGPGTRLLVL.

The chain links TRBV19 to TRBJ1-2, with D unresolved. CDR3 length: 17 amino acids. Germline V lookup: CDR1 LNHDA, CDR2 SQIVND (reference sequence). V lost 7 bases and J 4 bases, leaving 25 bases between the germline ends. The CDR3 reads CASTPAPAVGRSYGYTF. CDR3 in DNA: TGTGCCAGTACGCCGGCTCCGGCTGTCGGTAGAAGCTATGGCTACACCTTC.

As to this clonotype: One base away lies a much larger clone, so this may be a sequencing read error. The J gene is TRBJ2-5, the V gene TRBV7-9; 8 bases align to TRBD1. CDR1 SEHNR and CDR2 FQNEAQ come from the germline V gene (reference sequence). After removal of 4 bases from V and 0 bases from J, the junction contained 7 bases not matched to a gene. This CDR3 contains 16 residues. The CDR3 coding sequence is TGTGCCAGCAGCTCCCCCCGGGACAGGTACCAAGAGACCCAGTACTTC. Translated: CASSSPRDRYQETQYF.

This clonotype came up many times. The chain is built from TRBV7-9 and TRBJ1-2, with D possibly being TRBD1 (5 bases). Germline assignment: CDR1 SEHNR and CDR2 FQNEAQ (reference sequence). The CDR3 extends over 15 amino acids. The V end lost 4 bases, the J end lost 8 bases, and 20 bases lay between the germline ends. The CDR3 is CASSSGLIRGIGYTF. In DNA form, the CDR3 reads TGTGCCAGCAGCTCCGGACTTATCCGGGGGATAGGCTACACCTTC.

For this clonotype: A much larger clone sits a single nucleotide away, making a read error possible. Because it lacks the conserved phenylalanine or tryptophan at the end, this CDR3 is likely a read error. The CDR3 spells CASSYRETQYL. The CDR3 DNA follows: TGTGCCAGCAGCTACCGAGAGACCCAGTACTTA. The V gene is TRBV11-2, the J gene TRBJ2-5; D is undetermined. With 4 bases removed from V and 4 bases from J, the gap between germline ends came to 4 bases. The CDR3 has 11 amino acids. Germline-derived CDR1 and CDR2 are SGHAT and FQNNGV.

In this sample, this clonotype turned up many times. The chain uses TRBV7-9 and TRBJ2-7; 8 nucleotides align to TRBD1. CDR3 length: 15 residues. Germline CDR1 reads SEHNR; CDR2 reads FQNEAQ (reference sequence). V dropped 4 bases and J dropped 0; count of bases not matched to a gene: 5. For the CDR3, the DNA is TGTGCCAGCAGCTCGACAGGGGAAGACTCCTACGAGCAGTACTTC. It codes for CASSSTGEDSYEQYF.

This clonotype was seen at least ten times. This chain joins TRBV7-9 and TRBJ2-2, with D uncertain. This CDR3 contains 11 residues. Germline CDR1 and CDR2: SEHNR and FQNEAQ (reference sequence). Trimming left V 8 bases short and J 7 bases short, with 8 bases between. The DNA of the CDR3 is TGTGCCAGCCCCAGTGGCGGGGAGCTGTTTTTT. The encoded protein is CASPSGGELFF.

The J gene is TRBJ2-5, the V gene TRBV3-1; D is perhaps TRBD1 or TRBD2 (5 bases each). V gave up 0 bases and J gave up 0 bases, with 8 bases separating them. The length of the CDR3 is 15 residues. Looked up from germline, CDR1 is LGHDT and CDR2 is YNNKEL (reference sequence). This CDR3 reads CASSQDWGYQETQYF. The DNA for the CDR3 is TGTGCCAGCAGCCAAGATTGGGGGTACCAAGAGACCCAGTACTTC.

This clonotype occurred many times. This sequence joins TRBV6-1 and TRBJ2-3; 8 nucleotides agree with TRBD2. The CDR3 covers 14 residues. V was pared by 6 bases and J by 3 bases, with 5 bases of the junction left unmatched. The germline CDR1 and CDR2 sequences are MNHNS and SASEGT. As DNA, the CDR3 is TGTGCCAGCAGCTCAGGACTAGCTACAGATACGCAGTATTTT. It codes for CASSSGLATDTQYF.

This clonotype was observed a few times. The J gene is TRBJ2-3, the V gene TRBV13; D possibly corresponds to TRBD2 (6 bases). Germline V lookup: CDR1 PRHDT, CDR2 FYEKMQ (reference sequence). The CDR3 totals 15 residues. V shed 1 base and J shed 2 bases, with 10 bases lying between them. This CDR3 reads CASSLEEGLTDTQYF. The CDR3 bases are TGTGCCAGCAGCTTAGAGGAGGGACTCACAGATACGCAGTATTTT.

In its sample, this clonotype was seen a few times. This chain joins TRBV13 and TRBJ2-3; 8 bases line up with TRBD2. This CDR3 has 15 amino acids. The germline V gene encodes CDR1 PRHDT and CDR2 FYEKMQ (reference sequence). J lost 0 bases, V lost 6 bases, and 5 bases had no gene match. This CDR3 is CASSSPGGSTDTQYF. The CDR3 region has the DNA TGTGCCAGCAGTTCGCCGGGGGGGAGCACAGATACGCAGTATTTT.

This clonotype was recorded a few times. The rearrangement links TRBV4-2 to TRBJ2-7; the match to TRBD1 covers 10 bases. Trimming removed 1 base from V and 5 bases from J; junction bases left unmatched: 8. Germline V gene lookup returns CDR1 LGHNA and CDR2 YNFKEQ. The length of the CDR3 is 16 residues. This CDR3 reads CASSQGPRDRGHEQYF. DNA for the CDR3: TGTGCCAGCAGCCAAGGTCCCCGGGACAGGGGCCACGAGCAGTACTTC.